These 15 T cell receptor beta chains were all obtained from the same sample, sequenced in a study of CD8 T cells in ankylosing spondylitis. MiXCR was run by TCRdb on the 5' RACE reads, yielding one entry per CDR3 protein. Among approximately 300,000 distinct CDR3 sequences listed, around 21% were seen once. The source material was blood, either unsorted or a sorted T cell fraction (not recorded which). The receptors were gathered from a female donor with ankylosing spondylitis or in good health (not recorded which).

This clonotype turned up a few times. V gene TRBV19 combines with J gene TRBJ2-1; D is perhaps TRBD2 (5 bases). Germline CDR1 is LNHDA and CDR2 is SQIVND (reference sequence). V dropped 7 bases and J dropped 10 bases, with 20 bases sitting between them. The CDR3 runs 14 residues. CDR3 in amino acids: CASNVPGLEGEQFF. The CDR3 DNA is TGTGCCAGTAACGTACCCGGACTCGAAGGGGAGCAGTTCTTC. The variable domain in full, completed from reference TRBV19 and TRBJ2-1, reads DGGITQSPKYLFRKEGQNVTLSCEQNLNHDAMYWYRQDPGQGLRLIYYSQIVNDFQKGDIAEGYSVSREKKESFPLTVTSAQKNPTAFYLCASNVPGLEGEQFFGPGTRLTVL.

V and J are TRBV7-8 and TRBJ2-7, with 7 nucleotides matching TRBD2. CDR1 and CDR2 (germline): SGHVS, FQNEAQ. CDR3 length: 13 residues. The V and J ends lost 5 bases and 2 bases, in that order; junction bases with no gene match: 3. The CDR3 is CASSGTTTYEQYF. CDR3 nucleotide sequence: TGTGCCAGCAGCGGGACTACCACCTACGAGCAGTACTTC.

The chain joins TRBV15 to TRBJ1-1; D unclear. The V gene's germline CDR1 is LNHNV and CDR2 YYDKDF (reference sequence). The CDR3 contains 13 residues. Trimming took 3 bases from V and 8 from J, leaving 13 bases between them. The CDR3 DNA follows: TGTGCCACCAGCAGGTTGCCTAGGGAGGAAGCTTTCTTT. Its protein is CATSRLPREEAFF. Full variable domain (remainder filled in from reference TRBV15 and TRBJ1-1): DAMVIQNPRYQVTQFGKPVTLSCSQTLNHNVMYWYQQKSSQAPKLLFHYYDKDFNNEADTPDNFQSRRPNTSFCFLDIRSPGLGDTAMYLCATSRLPREEAFFGQGTRLTVV.

Only a few counts were recorded for this clonotype. The rearrangement uses TRBV6-2 or TRBV6-3 and TRBJ2-5; D may be TRBD2 (6 bases). This CDR3 contains 17 residues. CDR1 is MNHEY and CDR2 is SVGEGT in the germline V gene. V lost 5 bases, J lost 0 bases, and 19 bases lay in between. The CDR3 DNA reads as TGTGCCAGCAGTGCGGGGTCCAACCGTCCGTACCAAGAGACCCAGTACTTC. It yields the protein CASSAGSNRPYQETQYF.

The rearrangement links TRBV4-3 to TRBJ1-1, with 7 bases matching TRBD1. Germline V lookup: CDR1 LGHNA, CDR2 YSLEER. The CDR3 loop spans 14 amino acids. V lost 5 bases, J lost 6 bases, and 9 bases stayed unmatched. This chain's CDR3 is CASSFRGGYAEAFF. The DNA of the CDR3 is TGCGCCAGCAGCTTCCGAGGGGGCTACGCTGAAGCTTTCTTT.

The chain couples TRBV4-2 to TRBJ2-1; weak D call: TRBD2 (5 bases). The CDR3 contains 18 residues. Trimming stripped 1 base from V and 8 bases from J, with 24 bases between. Germline V gene data show CDR1 as LGHNA and CDR2 as YNFKEQ. This chain's CDR3 is CASSQGPLSANGYDEQFF. The CDR3 DNA reads TGTGCCAGCAGCCAAGGACCCCTTAGCGCCAACGGATACGATGAGCAGTTCTTC.

This chain joins TRBV12-3 or TRBV12-4 and TRBJ2-2; perhaps TRBD2 as D (6 bases). The CDR3 spans 17 residues. V shed 6 bases and J shed 4 bases, with 21 bases lying between them. This chain's CDR3 is CASSPRAGRGPTGELFF. The CDR3 DNA is TGTGCCAGCAGCCCTCGGGCGGGAAGGGGCCCCACCGGGGAGCTGTTTTTT.

The V gene is TRBV28, the J gene TRBJ2-5; tentative D call: TRBD1 (6 bases). The CDR3 sequence is 16 residues long. The V end was cut by 7 bases, the J end by 0 bases, with 18 bases between. Germline CDR1 is MDHEN and CDR2 is SYDVKM. CDR3: CASKVRNYRDQETQYF. The CDR3 nucleotides read TGTGCCAGCAAAGTCCGAAATTACAGGGACCAAGAGACCCAGTACTTC. The variable domain in full, completed from reference TRBV28 and TRBJ2-5, reads DVKVTQSSRYLVKRTGEKVFLECVQDMDHENMFWYRQDPGLGLRLIYFSYDVKMKEKGDIPEGYSVSREKKERFSLILESASTNQTSMYLCASKVRNYRDQETQYFGPGTRLLVL.

The chain uses TRBV7-8 and TRBJ2-2; D ambiguous. CDR1 SGHVS and CDR2 FQNEAQ come from the germline V gene. CDR3 length equals 15 residues. The V and J ends lost 2 bases and 7 bases respectively, with 14 bases between them. CDR3 DNA: TGTGCCAGCAGCTTACGTCGTCTGGTGATCGGGGAGCTGTTTTTT. It codes for CASSLRRLVIGELFF.

This clonotype was seen a handful of times. This rearrangement joins TRBV6-2 or TRBV6-3 to TRBJ2-7, with 11 bases matching TRBD2. This CDR3 comprises 17 residues. V lost 2 bases and J lost 1; bases outside the gene matches: 7. Germline lookup yields CDR1 MNHEY and CDR2 SVGEGT. The CDR3 spells CASSYHGLAGKSYEQYF. For the CDR3, the DNA is TGTGCCAGCAGTTACCATGGACTAGCGGGCAAATCCTACGAGCAGTACTTC.

The table lists this clonotype with many counts. J is TRBJ1-1 and V is TRBV10-3; weak D call: TRBD1 (5 bases). Germline CDR1 reads ENHRY; CDR2 reads SYGVKD. V gave up 4 bases and J gave up 3 bases, with 9 bases separating them. The CDR3 is 13 amino acids. The CDR3 spells CAISAGTYTEAFF. The CDR3 region has the DNA TGTGCCATCAGTGCCGGGACTTACACTGAAGCTTTCTTT.

This clonotype was detected a few times. The chain is built from TRBV20-1 and TRBJ2-3; D is unresolved. In germline, CDR1 is DFQATT, CDR2 SNEGSKA (reference sequence). With 2 bases removed from V and 1 base from J, the gap between germline ends came to 10 bases. The CDR3 covers 14 residues. The CDR3 coding sequence is TGCAGTGCTAGATCCCCGACGGGCACAGATACGCAGTATTTT. This sequence encodes CSARSPTGTDTQYF.

The chain employs TRBV6-2 or TRBV6-3 and TRBJ1-4; D is uncertain. Germline V gene data show CDR1 as MNHEY and CDR2 as SVGEGT. V was clipped by 6 bases and J by 7 bases, with 18 bases between them. The CDR3 runs 15 residues. The chain's CDR3 is CASRPTGRRGEKLFF. CDR3 DNA: TGTGCCAGCAGGCCGACCGGGCGTCGGGGTGAAAAACTGTTTTTT.

As DNA, the CDR3 is TGTGCCAGCTCACTTCGGGACCTTAGCACAGATACGCAGTATTTT. It codes for CASSLRDLSTDTQYF. The gene calls are TRBV18 and TRBJ2-3; D tentatively fits TRBD1 or TRBD2 (5 bases each). CDR1 KGHSH and CDR2 LQKENI come from the germline V gene. The CDR3 contains 15 residues. V lost 4 bases and J 0 bases, leaving 11 bases between the germline ends.

This chain connects TRBV6-4 to TRBJ1-2, with 9 nucleotides matching TRBD1. The CDR3 has 14 amino acids. Germline V gene data show CDR1 as MRHNA and CDR2 as SNTAGT. The trim removed 7 bases at V and 5 bases at J, leaving 8 bases unmatched. The CDR3 loop is CASKPGQGGYGYTF. CDR3 bases: TGTGCCAGCAAACCGGGACAGGGTGGTTATGGCTACACCTTC.